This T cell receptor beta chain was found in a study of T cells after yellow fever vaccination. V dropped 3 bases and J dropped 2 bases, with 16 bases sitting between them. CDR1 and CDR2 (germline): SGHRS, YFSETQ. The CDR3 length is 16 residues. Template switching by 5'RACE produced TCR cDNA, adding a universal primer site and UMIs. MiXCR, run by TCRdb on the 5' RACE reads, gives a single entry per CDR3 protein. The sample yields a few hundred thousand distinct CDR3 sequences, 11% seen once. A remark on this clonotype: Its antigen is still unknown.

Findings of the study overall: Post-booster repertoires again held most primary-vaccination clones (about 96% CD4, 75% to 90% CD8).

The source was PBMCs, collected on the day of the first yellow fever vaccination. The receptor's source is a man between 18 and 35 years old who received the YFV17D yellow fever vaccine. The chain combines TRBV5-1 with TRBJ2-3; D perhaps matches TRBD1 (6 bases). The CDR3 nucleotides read TGCGCCAGCAGCTCGAGGACAGTGGGCCCCACAGATACGCAGTATTTT. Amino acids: CASSSRTVGPTDTQYF.